These 4 T cell receptor beta chains were sequenced from one sample in a study of PD-L1 blockade in urothelial cancer. This sample's time point: peripheral blood 6 weeks after treatment start. The data were produced by immunoSEQ multiplex PCR, yet TCRdb's version contains in-frame clones alone and is incomplete. The top ten hold approximately 2.4% of the sample, which has over 40,000 clones, roughly 85% seen once. This specimen was PBMCs, taken around atezolizumab (anti-PD-L1) treatment. These receptors were collected from a man aged 70 or older with urothelial cancer.

This rearrangement joins TRBV5-1 to TRBJ2-1; 10 nucleotides line up with TRBD2. This CDR3 region has 15 residues. The V gene's germline CDR1 is SGHRS and CDR2 YFSETQ. Trimming removed 2 bases from V and 6 bases from J; junction bases left unmatched: 5. DNA for the CDR3: TGCGCCAGCAGCTTTCTAGCGGGAGAGGGCAATGAGCAGTTCTTC. Its protein is CASSFLAGEGNEQFF.

The V gene is TRBV5-5, the J gene TRBJ1-3, with a tentative D call TRBD1 (5 bases). Trimming took 1 base from V and 2 from J, leaving 13 bases between them. This CDR3 has 16 amino acids. Germline CDR1 is SGHKS and CDR2 is YYEKEE (reference sequence). As DNA, the CDR3 is TGTGCCAGCAGCTTGTCCCCGACAGAGACTGGAAACACCATATATTTT. Translation gives CASSLSPTETGNTIYF. Using reference TRBV5-5 and TRBJ1-3 for the parts outside the CDR3, the full variable domain is DAGVTQSPTHLIKTRGQQVTLRCSPISGHKSVSWYQQVLGQGPQFIFQYYEKEERGRGNFPDRFSARQFPNYSSELNVNALLLGDSALYLCASSLSPTETGNTIYFGEGSWLTVV.

This chain connects TRBV19 to TRBJ1-2; 7 nucleotides agree with TRBD1. The germline CDR1 and CDR2 sequences are LNHDA and SQIVND (reference sequence). V gave up 6 bases and J gave up 0 bases; unmatched junction bases: 10. There are 16 residues in the CDR3. In nucleotides, the CDR3 is TGTGCCAGTAGCCGAACGGGACAGAACCCTAACTATGGCTACACCTTC. It specifies CASSRTGQNPNYGYTF. Together with reference TRBV19 and TRBJ1-2, the CDR3 gives the full variable domain: DGGITQSPKYLFRKEGQNVTLSCEQNLNHDAMYWYRQDPGQGLRLIYYSQIVNDFQKGDIAEGYSVSREKKESFPLTVTSAQKNPTAFYLCASSRTGQNPNYGYTFGSGTRLTVV.

The chain combines TRBV18 with TRBJ2-7, with D uncertain. The germline V and J ends were trimmed by 6 bases and 0 bases, with 12 bases remaining between them. Germline values: CDR1 KGHSH, CDR2 LQKENI. There are 14 residues in the CDR3. The CDR3 DNA follows: TGTGCCAGCTCGTCAGGAACTCCCTCCTACGAGCAGTACTTC. It specifies CASSSGTPSYEQYF.